Sequencing of this T cell receptor beta chain was carried out in a study of T cell responses to AZD1222 COVID-19 vaccine. Study outcomes and limitations: The repertoires were collected only after the peak T cell response. Following two doses of AZD1222, Spike-specific TCR breadth and depth rose. A mostly white British donor set with more females was recruited, and clonal diversity was possibly underestimated. Baseline testing showed seropositivity in only a handful of AZD1222 recipients.

The protocol was immunoSEQ multiplex PCR, while the TCRdb copy is restricted to in-frame clones and leaves out a portion. The data contain over 120,000 clones, 80% to 95% of them singletons. The CDR3 extends over 15 amino acids. V was cut by 3 bases and J by 0 bases, with 11 bases left in between. Germline CDR1 LNHDA, CDR2 SQIVND (reference sequence). Note on this clone: As yet, its antigen is unknown.

Specimen: peripheral blood, collected 28 days after the second AZD1222 dose. This sequence was found in an adult who received the AZD1222 COVID-19 vaccine. This chain links TRBV19 with TRBJ1-2; weak D call: TRBD1 (5 bases). The CDR3 DNA reads as TGTGCCAGTAGTATGCGCAGGACAACTAACTATGGCTACACCTTC. Translated, it gives CASSMRRTTNYGYTF.